This T cell receptor (beta chain) was recorded in a study of cytomegalovirus exposure and HLA in healthy donors. Study-level results: An analysis done earlier found most TCR beta V segments productive about 87% or about 30% of the time.

Healthy bone marrow donors made up the cohort. Donors had nominal health at sampling but likely had unrecorded immune exposures. This clone came up a few times. Antigen specificity is unknown. The germline gives CDR1 SEHNR, CDR2 FQNEAQ (reference sequence). The CDR3 totals 16 residues. V lost 6 bases and J 5 bases, leaving 19 bases between the germline ends. Primers included in the PCR were 60 Vbeta and 13 Jbeta primers. Clones were read by immunoSEQ multiplex PCR, and TCRdb kept only the in-frame ones, dropping some. The profile shows approximately 52,000 clones, around 79% of them singletons. The sequenced material came from PBMCs. This sequence joins TRBV7-9 and TRBJ2-2; TRBD2 is a possible D gene (6 bases). The source of this sequence is a female donor in good health and CMV-seronegative. CDR3 sequence: CASRFFGGEWTGELFF. Written as DNA, the CDR3 is TGTGCCAGCAGATTCTTTGGAGGGGAATGGACCGGGGAGCTGTTTTTT.